A selection of T cell receptor beta chains follows, all from one sample in a study of blood T cells in healthy people across ages. One entry per CDR3 protein, called by TCRdb with MiXCR from the 5' RACE reads. The sample carries 2 million or so distinct CDR3 sequences, about 50% recorded once. The sample taken for sequencing was blood. The receptors were sampled from a middle-aged woman in good health. Each CDR3 is given with its conserved first and last residue. D genes are given only for firm matches. Size values are once, few and many counts, or a class for expanded clones, and some rows have none.

V	J	size	D	DNA	CDR3
TRBV20-1	TRBJ2-3	few	-	TGCAGTGCTAGCAGTGTTAGCGGTGGTTCCGATACGCAGTATTTT	CSASSVSGGSDTQYF
TRBV20-1	TRBJ2-1	many	TRBD2	TGCAGTGCTAGAGGACTAGCGTACCTCGGTGAGCAGTTCTTC	CSARGLAYLGEQFF
TRBV28	TRBJ1-5	once	-	TGTGCCAGCAGTTTCCAGGGGCCGGCTCCTTATAGCAATCAGCCCCAGCATTTT	CASSFQGPAPYSNQPQHF
TRBV5-1	TRBJ1-2	once	-	TGCGCCAGCAGCCCCCAGACAGAAATCTATGGCTACACCTTC	CASSPQTEIYGYTF
TRBV13	TRBJ2-3	-	TRBD2	TGTGCCAGCTCCCCAGCGGGGGGGCCGAGGGATACGCAGTATTTT	CASSPAGGPRDTQYF
TRBV14	TRBJ2-5	few	TRBD1	TGTGCCAGCAGCCCTTTTGGGACAGGGAAGGAGACCCAGTACTTC	CASSPFGTGKETQYF
TRBV6-2/TRBV6-3	TRBJ2-1	few	TRBD2	TGTGCCAGCAGTTATGTGGCGGGGGGGCCTAACAATGAGCAGTTCTTC	CASSYVAGGPNNEQFF
TRBV15	TRBJ1-1	-	-	TGTGCCACCAGCAGAGATCAGGGGACGGGTAAAGAAGCTTTCTTT	CATSRDQGTGKEAFF
TRBV4-1	TRBJ2-7	-	-	TGCGCCAGCAGCCCACCCGGGGAAATCTACGAGCAGTACTTC	CASSPPGEIYEQYF
TRBV6-1	TRBJ2-7	-	-	TGTGCCAGCAACCTCCCCCCGGAGATGCCCGAGCAGTACTTC	CASNLPPEMPEQYF
TRBV7-9	TRBJ1-2	-	-	TGTGCCAGCAGCTTAGATTGGACATCGACCTATGGCTACACCTTC	CASSLDWTSTYGYTF
TRBV10-3	TRBJ2-7	few	-	TGTGCCATCCGGGGGCCACCCGAGCAGTACTTC	CAIRGPPEQYF
TRBV4-1	TRBJ1-1	few	-	TGCGCCAGCAGCCAATCTCGTCCCGGGGGCACTGAAGCTTTCTTT	CASSQSRPGGTEAFF
TRBV6-1	TRBJ2-1	-	-	TGTGCCAGCAGTGTCCGGGGCTACAATGAGCAGTTCTTC	CASSVRGYNEQFF
TRBV4-1	TRBJ2-2	once	TRBD2	TGCGCCAGCAGCGCGAGACTAGCGGGGGGGCGAACCGGGGAGCTGTTTTTT	CASSARLAGGRTGELFF
TRBV4-3	TRBJ2-6	-	-	TGCGCCAGCAGCCAAGGGCAGGGGTTTGGGGCCAACGTCCTGACTTTC	CASSQGQGFGANVLTF
TRBV7-9	TRBJ1-1	-	-	TGTGCCAGCAGCCTAGGACCTGTTTTCTTT	CASSLGPVFF
TRBV20-1	TRBJ1-1	-	-	TGCAGTGCTAGAGAGTTGGGGAGGGGGGACACTGAAGCTTTCTTT	CSARELGRGDTEAFF
TRBV20-1	TRBJ2-5	-	-	TGCAGTGCTAAACTGGGGCAAGAGGCCCAGTACTTC	CSAKLGQEAQYF
TRBV7-2	TRBJ2-1	few	-	TGTGCCAGCAGCTTAGGTGGCCTGAAGCAGTTCTTC	CASSLGGLKQFF
TRBV4-3	TRBJ2-7	few	TRBD2	TGCGCCAGCAGCCAAGGACTAGCGGGGATGTACGAGCAGTACTTC	CASSQGLAGMYEQYF
TRBV5-1	TRBJ2-7	once	-	TGCGCCAGCAGCTTGGGCGGGGGCCCCGGCTACAATGAGCAGTACTTC	CASSLGGGPGYNEQYF
TRBV6-2/TRBV6-3	TRBJ2-3	few	TRBD1	TGTGCCAGCAGTCCGGGACAGATTTTCACAGATACGCAGTATTTT	CASSPGQIFTDTQYF
TRBV19	TRBJ2-1	-	-	TGTGCCAGTAGTATGGACCCCCAGAGCTCCTACAATGGGCAGTTCTTC	CASSMDPQSSYNGQFF
TRBV10-2	TRBJ2-5	-	-	TGCGCCAGCAGTGGCTCGGGGGGCTCCTACAATGAGCAGTACTTC	CASSGSGGSYNEQYF
TRBV6-5	TRBJ2-7	-	-	TGTGCCTCTGGGAAATCAGAAGACAGTCCTTCCTACGAGCAGTACTTC	CASGKSEDSPSYEQYF
TRBV27	TRBJ2-7	few	TRBD1	TGTGCCAGCAGTGTAACCGGGACAGGGTTCTACGAGCAGTACTTC	CASSVTGTGFYEQYF
TRBV25-1	TRBJ2-5	-	-	TGTGCCAGCAGTGAATATGAACGGGAGACCCAGTACTTC	CASSEYERETQYF
TRBV2	TRBJ2-7	-	-	TGTGCCAGCAGGCCCGGGGTGGGGGCGCGCAATGAGCAGTACTTC	CASRPGVGARNEQYF
TRBV24-1	TRBJ2-5	-	TRBD2	TGTGCCACCAGTACGAGCGGGGGTGGCGAGACCCAGTACTTC	CATSTSGGGETQYF
TRBV20-1	TRBJ1-4	-	-	TGCAGTGCCGGGACATCCAAGGGGGAAAAACTGTTTTTT	CSAGTSKGEKLFF
TRBV7-9	TRBJ2-1	many	-	TGTGCCAGCAGCTTGGATGAGCAGTTCTTC	CASSLDEQFF
TRBV25-1	TRBJ2-5	-	-	TGTGCCAGCAGTGAATCAGTTTTAGGGGGTTTTGGGGGAGAGACCCAGTACTTC	CASSESVLGGFGGETQYF
TRBV20-1	TRBJ1-6	-	-	TGCAGTGCCCGATGGGGGGGATCCAATAATTCACCCCTCCACTTT	CSARWGGSNNSPLHF
TRBV7-2	TRBJ2-7	-	-	TGTGCCAGCCGCGGCGCGGGGGCTCGAGTAGAGGGTTCCTACGAGCAGTACTTC	CASRGAGARVEGSYEQYF
TRBV27	TRBJ1-4	many	-	TGTGCCAGCAGTTTGGATGGCGAAAAACTGTTTTTT	CASSLDGEKLFF
TRBV28	TRBJ2-1	-	TRBD1	TGTGCCAGCAGTGGGACAGTGGGCTTCAATGAGCAGTTCTTC	CASSGTVGFNEQFF
TRBV28	TRBJ2-3	-	TRBD1	TGTGCCAGCAGCCTAATGGGACAGACTAGCACAGATACGCAGTATTTT	CASSLMGQTSTDTQYF
TRBV19	TRBJ2-5	-	TRBD1	TGTGCCAGTAGTAACGACAGGGAAAGTCCAAACGAGACCCAGTACTTC	CASSNDRESPNETQYF
TRBV7-2	TRBJ2-3	-	TRBD1	TGTGCCAGCAGCGCCAACATACCAGGGGGCGCAGATACGCAGTATTTT	CASSANIPGGADTQYF
TRBV7-2	TRBJ1-2	-	-	TGTGCCAGCAGCTTCCCTGGGGGACCTCGGGGCTACACCTTC	CASSFPGGPRGYTF
TRBV5-6	TRBJ1-5	-	TRBD1	TGTGCCAGCAGCTTAGGGACAGGGGGAAATAGCAATCAGCCCCAGCATTTT	CASSLGTGGNSNQPQHF
TRBV15	TRBJ2-7	many	-	TGTGCCACCAGCAGAGACAGGGGCTCCTACGAGCAGTACTTC	CATSRDRGSYEQYF
TRBV15	TRBJ2-6	few	-	TGTGCCACCAGCAGAAACCCAGGGTCTGGGGCCAACGTCCTGACTTTC	CATSRNPGSGANVLTF
TRBV11-2	TRBJ2-3	-	TRBD2	TGTGCCAGCAGCCCAGTGGCGGGGGCAGATACGCAGTATTTT	CASSPVAGADTQYF
TRBV11-3	TRBJ2-3	-	-	TGTGCCAGCAGCCCCCAGGGGGGCGGGCCCCCGAATACGCAGTATTTT	CASSPQGGGPPNTQYF
TRBV27	TRBJ2-6	-	-	TGTGCCAGCAGACCCCGGGGACACGACACCTCTGGGGCCAACGTCCTGACTTTC	CASRPRGHDTSGANVLTF
TRBV20-1	TRBJ2-1	few	TRBD1	TGCAGTGCTAATGGACAGGGGGCGAGGAATGAGCAGTTCTTC	CSANGQGARNEQFF
TRBV3-1	TRBJ1-2	-	TRBD1	TGTGCCAGCAGCCAAGGATTACAGGGGGCGAACTATGGCTACACCTTC	CASSQGLQGANYGYTF
TRBV7-2	TRBJ2-1	few	TRBD2	TGTGCCAGCAGCCAACGGACTAGCGGTTTTTACAATGAGCAGTTCTTC	CASSQRTSGFYNEQFF
TRBV11-2	TRBJ2-5	-	-	TGTGCCAGCAGCTCGTCAGGGATCCAAGAGACCCAGTACTTC	CASSSSGIQETQYF
TRBV5-1	TRBJ1-5	few	-	TGCGCCAGCAGCCGTGGGGGGTTCAATCAGCCCCAGCATTTT	CASSRGGFNQPQHF
TRBV4-3	TRBJ1-6	-	-	TGCGCCAGCAGCCAAGATTACGGGAGGGGACCCCTCCACTTT	CASSQDYGRGPLHF
TRBV6-2/TRBV6-3	TRBJ2-5	few	TRBD2	TGTGCCAGCAGTTACCGGGGGGACCACCCCCGGGAGACCCAGTACTTC	CASSYRGDHPRETQYF
TRBV27	TRBJ2-7	-	-	TGTGCCAGCAGTTTATCTGGTTCGGTTAACGAGCAGTACTTC	CASSLSGSVNEQYF
TRBV6-1	TRBJ2-4	few	TRBD1	TGTGCCAGCAGCATCGGGACAGTAGGGGACATTCAGTACTTC	CASSIGTVGDIQYF
TRBV6-2/TRBV6-3	TRBJ2-5	-	-	TGTGCCAGCAGTTCCGGAGGCCTTCCAGAGACCCAGTACTTC	CASSSGGLPETQYF